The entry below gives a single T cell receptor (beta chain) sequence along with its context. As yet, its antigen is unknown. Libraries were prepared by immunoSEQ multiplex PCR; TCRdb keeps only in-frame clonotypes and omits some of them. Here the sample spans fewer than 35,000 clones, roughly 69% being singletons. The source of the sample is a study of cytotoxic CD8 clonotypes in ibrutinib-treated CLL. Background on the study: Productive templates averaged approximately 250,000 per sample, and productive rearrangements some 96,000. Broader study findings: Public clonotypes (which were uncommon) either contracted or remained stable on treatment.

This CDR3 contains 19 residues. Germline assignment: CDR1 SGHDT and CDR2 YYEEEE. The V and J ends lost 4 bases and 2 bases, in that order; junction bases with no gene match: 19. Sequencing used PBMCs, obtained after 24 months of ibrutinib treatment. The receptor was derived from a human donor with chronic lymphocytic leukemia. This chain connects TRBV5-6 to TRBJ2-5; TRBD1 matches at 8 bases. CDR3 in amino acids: CASSTDRAVGGVAQETQYF. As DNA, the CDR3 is TGTGCCAGCAGCACGGACAGGGCGGTTGGGGGAGTGGCGCAAGAGACCCAGTACTTC.